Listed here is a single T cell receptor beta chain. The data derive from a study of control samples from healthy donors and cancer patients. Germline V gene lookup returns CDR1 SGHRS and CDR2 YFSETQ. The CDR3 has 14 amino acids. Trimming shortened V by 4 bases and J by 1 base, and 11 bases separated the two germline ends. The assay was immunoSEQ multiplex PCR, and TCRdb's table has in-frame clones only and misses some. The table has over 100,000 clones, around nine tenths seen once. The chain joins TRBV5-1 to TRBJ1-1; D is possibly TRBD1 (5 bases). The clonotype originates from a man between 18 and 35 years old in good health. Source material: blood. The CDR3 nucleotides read TGCGCCAGCAGCGGTAAAACAGGGAACACTGAAGCTTTCTTT. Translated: CASSGKTGNTEAFF. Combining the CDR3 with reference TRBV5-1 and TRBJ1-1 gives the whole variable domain KAGVTQTPRYLIKTRGQQVTLSCSPISGHRSVSWYQQTPGQGLQFLFEYFSETQRNKGNFPGRFSGRQFSNSRSEMNVSTLELGDSALYLCASSGKTGNTEAFFGQGTRLTVV.